This T cell receptor beta chain was documented in a study of cytomegalovirus exposure and HLA in healthy donors. General study results and limits: In the approximately 120 validation repertoires, a later analysis found that first-cohort TCR clusters tended to co-occur. Rare sequences made up most TCRs, while some public TCRs were found in many donors. A list of roughly 180 TCR beta chains associated with cytomegalovirus was given.

Profiling relied on immunoSEQ multiplex PCR, and the TCRdb table lists in-frame clones only, not all of them. Seen here are around 130,000 clones, around 85% observed once, and the top ten hold around 1.9%. Notes on this clone: Its antigen is unidentified. Other DNA sequences in the sample encode the same CDR3.

Germline V gene data show CDR1 as SGHRS and CDR2 as YFSETQ. V was pared by 2 bases and J by 0 bases, with 8 bases between. This CDR3 region has 15 residues. The chain is built from TRBV5-1 and TRBJ2-2; D ambiguous. The source of this sequence is a woman in her twenties or thirties in good health and CMV-seronegative. Sequenced input: PBMCs. CDR3 sequence: CASSLGGTNTGELFF. The CDR3 region has the DNA TGCGCCAGCAGCTTAGGCGGAACGAACACCGGGGAGCTGTTTTTT.